What follows describes a single T cell receptor beta chain. Its antigen is unidentified. A junction end diverges from the germline sequence, so it may reflect a read error. The data are from a study of tumor-infiltrating lymphocytes in primary liver carcinoma. Study-wide background: Sequencing of the samples generated roughly 3.5 to 7.5 million productive TCRbeta reads, with similar yields across tissue types.

Between about 18 and 33 mg of unsorted bulk tissue served as the source from which RNA and DNA were co-extracted. Every patient had chronic HBV infection and was treatment-naive. Total RNA amounting to 450 to 500 ng was the source from which TCR beta cDNA was made with a constant-region primer. Slightly modified ARM-PCR with three nested multiplex PCR rounds yielded TCR beta libraries. Amplification in the first two PCR rounds was performed using TRBV1-TRBV30 forward primers and a C-beta reverse primer for 10 cycles each. TCRdb independently ran MiXCR on the multiplex PCR reads; one entry per CDR3 protein. The table shows roughly 100,000 distinct CDR3 sequences, with around 83% occurring only once. Germline V gene data show CDR1 as SGHAT and CDR2 as FQNNGV. This CDR3 has 13 amino acids. Broader study findings: Pairs of tumor regions overlapped more than tumor-adjacent and tumor-blood pairs did.

This TCR derives from a man between 40 and 49 years old with primary liver carcinoma and hepatitis B virus infection. This rearrangement joins TRBV11-2 to TRBJ1-2; D remains ambiguous. Source material: liver tumor tissue from sampling region 3. Subset specified: tumor region T3, left-lateral pole. CDR3 nucleotides: TGTGCCAGCATCTTATTTGGTCTCTATGGTTACACCTTC. Amino acids: CASILFGLYGYTF.